This TCR beta chain was found in a study of response to subunit inactivated influenza vaccine. TCRdb reanalysed the RT-PCR reads using MiXCR and keeps one entry per CDR3 protein. The sample consists of more than 450,000 distinct CDR3 sequences, approximately 10% of them appearing once. General study points: Each seasonal flu vaccination may recruit only limited new T cells, authors suggested.

With V trimmed by 4 bases and J by 4 bases, 5 bases remained unmatched. The germline CDR1 and CDR2 sequences are SGHKS and YYEKEE (reference sequence). The CDR3 loop spans 14 amino acids. Notes on this clonotype: Its matching antigen is unknown.

The same sample was also studied in work on T cells expressing NK-cell markers. That source reports: The authors generated TCR beta cDNA through 5'RACE template switching with UMIs. Seven sequenced donors out of eight were HCMV-seropositive, one seronegative. The study found these clonotypes also leading the CD3+CD56-NKG2C+ fraction in a few donors. Expanded NKG2C+ T cell clones had unclear HCMV specificity.

The chain links TRBV5-5 to TRBJ2-5, with 9 nucleotides matching TRBD2. This material consisted of PBMCs from blood, taken on the day of vaccination. The sequence was obtained from a man aged 45-65 years who received an inactivated influenza vaccine. The CDR3, as DNA: TGTGCCAGCAGCACGGGACTAGCTGGAGAGACCCAGTACTTC. Protein: CASSTGLAGETQYF.